The clone carrying this T cell receptor (beta chain) was seen a few times. Antigen specificity is unknown. The germline CDR1 and CDR2 sequences are KGHSH and LQKENI. The V end was cut by 1 base, the J end by 5 bases, with 6 bases between. The CDR3 runs to 13 residues. This record belongs to a study of CD8+ T cells in alopecia areata. Overall study: For the treated group, dosing was oral tofacitinib at 5 to 10 mg twice daily.

The study, taken as a whole, reports: TCR sharing was clearer in mice than between patients, perhaps partly owing to patient HLA diversity.

Extraction and reverse transcription of RNA yielded cDNA as the sequencing template. TCRdb's copy holds only in-frame clones and misses some; the assay was immunoSEQ multiplex PCR. This sample has 150,000 or so clones, with approximately 50% found just once. Sequencing used CD4+ T cells sorted from blood. This clonotype originated in a human donor with alopecia areata. The rearrangement links TRBV18 to TRBJ1-5; D gene uncertain. CDR3: CASSPRPDQPQHF. CDR3 nucleotides: TGTGCCAGCTCACCACGTCCGGATCAGCCCCAGCATTTT.